This is a list of T cell receptor beta chains from one sample in a study of shared clonotypes between healthy human individuals. The assay was immunoSEQ multiplex PCR, and TCRdb's table has in-frame clones only and misses some. The sample yields fewer than 650,000 clones, around 78% seen once. Sequencing was carried out using PBMCs. These receptors originate from a woman in her 40s in good health. Some clones in this sample may be carry-over from other donors' samples. Each CDR3 is given with its conserved first and last residue. Each record gives: J gene, D gene, clone size, V gene, CDR3 protein, CDR3 DNA. The D gene is left open where the match is weak. The size field is filled for only some rows; it gives once, few, many or a size class.

TRBJ2-7 - - TRBV6-1 CASSEALWVSYEQYF TGTGCCAGCAGTGAAGCGCTGTGGGTATCCTACGAGCAGTACTTC
TRBJ2-1 TRBD2 - TRBV27 CASSLSGSGSWFF TGTGCCAGCAGTTTATCGGGTAGCGGGTCGTGGTTCTTC
TRBJ1-5 - - TRBV28 CASSSGGGEEQPQHF TGTGCCAGCAGCTCCGGAGGGGGGGAGGAACAGCCCCAGCATTTT
TRBJ2-6 - once TRBV2 CASSGSRGGGANVLTF TGTGCCAGCAGTGGAAGCAGGGGAGGTGGGGCCAACGTCCTGACTTTC
TRBJ1-2 - - TRBV28 CASRIEESYGYTF TGTGCCAGCAGGATCGAGGAAAGCTATGGCTACACCTTC
TRBJ2-7 TRBD2 - TRBV5-1 CASSLGLAGGEQYF TGCGCCAGCAGCTTGGGACTAGCGGGAGGCGAGCAGTACTTC
TRBJ1-1 TRBD1 once TRBV6-5 CASSYSSQGKTEAFF TGTGCCAGCAGTTACTCGTCACAGGGGAAAACTGAAGCTTTCTTT
TRBJ2-7 - once TRBV6-6 CASARTSYEQYF TGTGCCAGCGCAAGGACCTCCTACGAGCAGTACTTC
TRBJ1-2 - - TRBV19 CASSITQTSYGYTF TGTGCCAGTAGTATAACCCAGACAAGCTATGGCTACACCTTC
TRBJ1-4 - - TRBV28 CASSLGNPTPTNEKLFF TGTGCCAGCAGCCTTGGGAATCCAACGCCAACTAATGAAAAACTGTTTTTT
TRBJ2-7 - - TRBV5-4 CASSYRDPSYEQYF TGTGCCAGCAGCTACCGGGACCCCTCCTACGAGCAGTACTTC
TRBJ1-1 - - TRBV4-1 CASSQVGQNTEAFF TGCGCCAGCAGCCAAGTCGGACAGAACACTGAAGCTTTCTTT
TRBJ1-2 TRBD1 - TRBV4-3 CASSPGGTGGYYGYTF TGCGCCAGCAGCCCCGGCGGGACAGGGGGATACTATGGCTACACCTTC
TRBJ2-7 TRBD2 - TRBV7-9 CASSPSTSGRAPSYEQYF TGTGCCAGCAGCCCATCGACTAGCGGGAGGGCTCCCTCCTACGAGCAGTACTTC
TRBJ2-1 - - TRBV6-6 CASSYSVDNEQFF TGTGCCAGCAGTTACTCCGTAGACAATGAGCAGTTCTTC
TRBJ2-1 - - TRBV6-1 CASSEGIGPYNEQFF TGTGCCAGCAGTGAAGGGATCGGCCCCTACAATGAGCAGTTCTTC
TRBJ2-7 TRBD1 - TRBV6-1 CASREFGTVYSYEQYF TGTGCCAGCAGGGAATTCGGGACAGTCTACTCCTACGAGCAGTACTTC
TRBJ2-7 TRBD1 - TRBV6-1 CASRPTGDGAYEQYF TGTGCCAGCAGGCCCACAGGGGATGGGGCCTACGAGCAGTACTTC
TRBJ2-5 - - TRBV29-1 CSAQDSQETQYF TGCAGCGCCCAGGACAGCCAAGAGACCCAGTACTTC
TRBJ2-7 - - TRBV5-6 CASSLMGSHEQYF TGTGCCAGCAGCTTGATGGGGTCCCACGAGCAGTACTTC
TRBJ1-2 - - TRBV2 CASSDSLNYGYTF TGTGCCAGCAGTGACTCCCTTAACTATGGCTACACCTTC
TRBJ1-5 - - TRBV18 CASSSQGYNQPQHF TGTGCCAGCTCGTCGCAGGGGTACAATCAGCCCCAGCATTTT
TRBJ2-7 TRBD1 once TRBV6-6 CASSHSGQGTYEQYF TGTGCCAGCAGCCACAGTGGACAGGGGACCTACGAGCAGTACTTC
TRBJ2-3 TRBD2 - TRBV28 CASSLVISGRGASTDTQYF TGTGCCAGCAGTTTGGTTATTAGCGGGAGGGGGGCTAGCACAGATACGCAGTATTTT
TRBJ2-3 - - TRBV28 CASSPRPGTRADTQYF TGTGCCAGCAGTCCGCGTCCCGGGACAAGGGCGGATACGCAGTATTTT
TRBJ1-5 - few TRBV6-1 CASSDLWFGGLRNQPQHF TGTGCCAGCAGTGATTTGTGGTTTGGAGGACTTCGCAATCAGCCCCAGCATTTT
TRBJ2-3 TRBD2 - TRBV4-2 CASSQERLREGTADTQYF TGTGCCAGCAGCCAAGAAAGGTTAAGGGAGGGTACGGCAGATACGCAGTATTTT
TRBJ2-3 - - TRBV10-3 CAIRGLESTDTQYF TGTGCCATCAGGGGACTGGAGAGCACAGATACGCAGTATTTT
TRBJ1-2 TRBD1 many TRBV15 CATSPRDRVAYGYTF TGTGCCACCAGCCCCCGGGACAGGGTAGCCTATGGCTACACCTTC
TRBJ1-1 - - TRBV6-1 CASSGYSGIVTEAFF TGTGCCAGCAGTGGGTACTCAGGGATCGTCACTGAAGCTTTCTTT
TRBJ2-5 - - TRBV5-1 CASSLTSRDGQETQYF TGCGCCAGCAGCTTGACCTCGCGGGACGGTCAAGAGACCCAGTACTTC
TRBJ2-1 TRBD1 - TRBV10-2 CASGGTGGYNEQFF TGCGCCAGCGGGGGGACAGGGGGGTACAATGAGCAGTTCTTC
TRBJ2-3 - - TRBV2 CASSEYLRPSEPTDTQYF TGTGCCAGCAGCGAATACCTTCGACCATCGGAACCCACAGATACGCAGTATTTT
TRBJ2-1 - - TRBV27 CASSWDPWTNEQFF TGTGCCAGCAGCTGGGACCCCTGGACCAATGAGCAGTTCTTC
TRBJ2-7 TRBD2 - TRBV4-2 CASSQVAGVNYEQYF TGTGCCAGCAGTCAAGTAGCGGGAGTGAACTACGAGCAGTACTTC
TRBJ2-3 - - TRBV7-2 CASSLLTSTDTQYF TGTGCCAGCAGCTTATTGACGAGCACAGATACGCAGTATTTT
TRBJ2-1 - - TRBV7-9 CTSSPLEGTSYNEQFF TGTACCAGCAGCCCCCTCGAAGGGACCTCCTACAATGAGCAGTTCTTC
TRBJ1-6 TRBD1 few TRBV4-2 CASSQDGTENSPLHF TGTGCCAGCAGCCAAGATGGGACAGAAAATTCACCCCTCCACTTT
TRBJ2-7 TRBD2 - TRBV28 CASSLAGTARYEQYF TGTGCCAGCAGCCTAGCGGGGACCGCCCGATACGAGCAGTACTTC
TRBJ1-5 TRBD1 - TRBV14 CASSPGTGHNQPQHF TGTGCCAGCAGCCCGGGGACAGGGCACAATCAGCCCCAGCATTTT
TRBJ1-2 TRBD1 - TRBV30 CAWSVDPGQGRVGYTF TGTGCCTGGAGTGTCGACCCGGGACAGGGGCGCGTTGGCTACACCTTC
TRBJ1-5 TRBD1 - TRBV28 CAGTHSTGTGIFQPQHF TGTGCCGGTACACATTCGACCGGGACAGGGATCTTTCAGCCCCAGCATTTT
TRBJ2-3 - - TRBV5-6 CASSLVLGGTDTQYF TGTGCCAGCAGCTTGGTTTTGGGCGGCACAGATACGCAGTATTTT
TRBJ2-1 - - TRBV11-2 CASSLDRLVPNEQFF TGTGCCAGCAGCTTAGACCGACTAGTACCCAATGAGCAGTTCTTC
TRBJ1-1 TRBD1 few TRBV18 CASSRDRDTEAFF TGTGCCAGCTCAAGGGACAGGGACACTGAAGCTTTCTTT
TRBJ2-7 TRBD2 - TRBV6-5 CASSLLAGPYEQYF TGTGCCAGCAGCCTCCTAGCGGGACCCTACGAGCAGTACTTC
TRBJ2-3 - - TRBV18 CASSPFPQVSGNTDTQYF TGTGCCAGCTCACCATTTCCCCAAGTGTCAGGCAACACAGATACGCAGTATTTT